This T cell receptor (beta chain) was recorded in a study of T cells after yellow fever vaccination. Study details: Fractions containing few cells were prepared with SMART-Seq v4 Ultra Low Input.

The germline CDR1 and CDR2 sequences are SGHRS and YFSETQ. The CDR3 loop spans 14 amino acids. Trimming removed 2 bases at V and 2 bases at J, with 11 bases between. TCRdb reanalysed the 5' RACE reads using MiXCR and keeps one entry per CDR3 protein. The table includes 110,000 to 150,000 distinct CDR3 sequences, 6.6% detected once. Study conclusions and caveats: Peaking faster, on day 5 versus 15, the secondary response was nonetheless weaker.

A note on this clonotype: Its antigen remains unidentified.

Material: CD4+ T cells sorted from PBMCs, obtained 10 days after the yellow fever booster vaccination. The chain uses TRBV5-1 and TRBJ2-7, with D perhaps matching TRBD1 or TRBD2 (5 bases each). The sequence was obtained from a man between 25 and 39 years old who received the YFV17D yellow fever vaccine. CDR3 in amino acids: CASSFNRDAYEQYF. The CDR3 bases are TGCGCCAGCAGCTTTAACCGGGACGCCTACGAGCAGTACTTC.